The TCR beta chain described here comes from a study of blood T cells in healthy people across ages. Background on the study: Template switching recovered approximately one barcoded beta molecule for every two T cells. Overall study results and limits: There were more naive CD4+ cells and higher diversity in long-lived donors than in aged donors. The CMV status of each donor remained undetermined, and this could have confounded shifts in expanded clonotypes.

Then a second PCR, running roughly 7 to 11 cycles, was carried out with a sample-barcoded 5' primer and a J-beta primer mix. TCRdb reanalysed the 5' RACE reads using MiXCR and keeps one entry per CDR3 protein. The sample holds about 1,800,000 distinct CDR3 sequences; roughly 27% are singletons and the top ten take 6.5% to 8.5%. Remarks on this clonotype: Its antigen is undetermined.

The sequencing sample was made of blood. This clonotype originated in a woman under 40 in good health.

For the CDR3, the DNA is TGTGCCAGCAGTTATAGTGGGACAGGGGACCAGCCCCAGCATTTT. Its translation is CASSYSGTGDQPQHF. The chain employs TRBV6-5 and TRBJ1-5; 10 nucleotides match TRBD1. Germline V gene sequence: CDR1 MNHEY, CDR2 SVGAGI. The CDR3 totals 15 residues. V shed 3 bases and J 7 bases; nucleotides not matched to a gene: 6.